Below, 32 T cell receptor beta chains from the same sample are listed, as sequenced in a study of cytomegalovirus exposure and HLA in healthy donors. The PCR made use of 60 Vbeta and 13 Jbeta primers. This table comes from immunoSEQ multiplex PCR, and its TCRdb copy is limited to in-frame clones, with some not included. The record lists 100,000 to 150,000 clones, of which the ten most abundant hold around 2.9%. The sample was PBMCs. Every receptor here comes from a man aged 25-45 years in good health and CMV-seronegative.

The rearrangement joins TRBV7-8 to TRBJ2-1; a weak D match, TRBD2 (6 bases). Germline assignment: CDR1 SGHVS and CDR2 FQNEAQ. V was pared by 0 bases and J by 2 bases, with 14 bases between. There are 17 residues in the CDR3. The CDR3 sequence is CASSLAQDGGTYNEQFF. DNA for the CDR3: TGTGCCAGCAGCTTAGCTCAAGACGGGGGTACCTACAATGAGCAGTTCTTC.

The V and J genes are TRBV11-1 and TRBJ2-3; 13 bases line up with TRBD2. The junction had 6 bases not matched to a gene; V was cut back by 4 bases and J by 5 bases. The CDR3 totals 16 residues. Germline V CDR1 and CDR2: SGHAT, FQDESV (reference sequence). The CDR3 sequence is CASSSGLAGVGDTQYF. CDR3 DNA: TGTGCCAGCAGCTCCGGACTAGCGGGAGTAGGAGATACGCAGTATTTT.

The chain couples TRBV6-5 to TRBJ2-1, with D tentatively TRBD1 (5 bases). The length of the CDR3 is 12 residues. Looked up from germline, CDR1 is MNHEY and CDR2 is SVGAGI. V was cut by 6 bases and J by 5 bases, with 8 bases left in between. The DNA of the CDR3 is TGTGCCAGCAGCAGGGCCGACAATGAGCAGTTCTTC. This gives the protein CASSRADNEQFF.

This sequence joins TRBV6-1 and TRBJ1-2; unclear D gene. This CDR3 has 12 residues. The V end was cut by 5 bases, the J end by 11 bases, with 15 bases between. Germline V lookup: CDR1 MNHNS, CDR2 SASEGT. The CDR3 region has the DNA TGTGCCAGCAGTCTCGTCGCGGGCCGGTACACCTTC. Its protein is CASSLVAGRYTF.

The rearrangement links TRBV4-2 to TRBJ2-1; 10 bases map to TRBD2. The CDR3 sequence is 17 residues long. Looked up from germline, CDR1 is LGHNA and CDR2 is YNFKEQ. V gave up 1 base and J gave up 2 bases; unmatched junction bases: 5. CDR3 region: CASSQVKTSGTYNEQFF. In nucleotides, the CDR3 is TGTGCCAGCAGCCAAGTGAAAACTAGCGGGACCTACAATGAGCAGTTCTTC.

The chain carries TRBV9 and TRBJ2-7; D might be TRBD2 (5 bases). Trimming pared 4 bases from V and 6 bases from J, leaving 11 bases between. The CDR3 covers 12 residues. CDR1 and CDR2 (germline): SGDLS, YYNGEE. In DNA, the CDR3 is TGTGCCAGCAGCTCACTGGGAGCCGAGCAGTACTTC. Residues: CASSSLGAEQYF.

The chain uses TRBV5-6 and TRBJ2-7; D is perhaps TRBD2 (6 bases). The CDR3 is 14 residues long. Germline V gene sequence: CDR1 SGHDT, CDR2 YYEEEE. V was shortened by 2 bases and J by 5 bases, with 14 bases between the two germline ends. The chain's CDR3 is CASSFSGSQDEQYF. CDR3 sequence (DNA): TGTGCCAGCAGCTTTAGCGGCAGTCAGGACGAGCAGTACTTC.

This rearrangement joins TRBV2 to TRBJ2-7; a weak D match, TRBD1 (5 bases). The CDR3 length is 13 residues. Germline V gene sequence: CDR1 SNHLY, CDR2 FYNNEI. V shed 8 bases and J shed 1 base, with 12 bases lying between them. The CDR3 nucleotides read TGTGCCAGCCAGGGCAGCACTTCCTACGAGCAGTACTTC. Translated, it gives CASQGSTSYEQYF.

The CDR3 DNA is TGTGCCAGCAGACCGGGACTAGACTACAATGAGCAGTTCTTC. Translated: CASRPGLDYNEQFF. The gene calls are TRBV11-2 and TRBJ2-1; 8 bases line up with TRBD2. The J segment lost 3 bases and the V segment lost 6 bases, leaving 4 bases of the junction unmatched. Germline values: CDR1 SGHAT, CDR2 FQNNGV. The CDR3 totals 14 residues. The full variable domain, in which reference TRBV11-2 and TRBJ2-1 provide the parts outside the CDR3, is EAGVAQSPRYKIIEKRQSVAFWCNPISGHATLYWYQQILGQGPKLLIQFQNNGVVDDSQLPKDRFSAERLKGVDSTLKIQPAKLEDSAVYLCASRPGLDYNEQFFGPGTRLTVL.

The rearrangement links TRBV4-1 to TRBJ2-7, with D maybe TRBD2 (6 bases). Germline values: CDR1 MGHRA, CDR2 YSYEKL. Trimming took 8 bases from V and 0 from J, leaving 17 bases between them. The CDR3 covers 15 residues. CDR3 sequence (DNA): TGCGCCAGCGCTATTGATAGCGGTCTCTCCTACGAGCAGTACTTC. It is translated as CASAIDSGLSYEQYF.

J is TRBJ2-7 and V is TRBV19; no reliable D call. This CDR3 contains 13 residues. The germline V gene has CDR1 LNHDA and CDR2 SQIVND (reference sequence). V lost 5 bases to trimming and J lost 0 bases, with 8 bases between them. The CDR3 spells CASSPHSSYEQYF. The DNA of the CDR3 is TGTGCCAGTAGTCCCCACAGCTCCTACGAGCAGTACTTC.

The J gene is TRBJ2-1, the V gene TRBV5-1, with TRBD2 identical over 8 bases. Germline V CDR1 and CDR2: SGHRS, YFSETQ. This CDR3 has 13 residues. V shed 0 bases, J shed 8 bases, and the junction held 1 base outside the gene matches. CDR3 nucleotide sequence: TGCGCCAGCAGCTTGGCGGGGGGGCATGAGCAGTTCTTC. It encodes CASSLAGGHEQFF.

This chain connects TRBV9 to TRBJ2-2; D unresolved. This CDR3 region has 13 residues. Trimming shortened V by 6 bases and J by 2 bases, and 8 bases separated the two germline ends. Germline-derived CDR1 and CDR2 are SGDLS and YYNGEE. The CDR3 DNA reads TGTGCCAGCACAGAATCCAACACCGGGGAGCTGTTTTTT. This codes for CASTESNTGELFF.

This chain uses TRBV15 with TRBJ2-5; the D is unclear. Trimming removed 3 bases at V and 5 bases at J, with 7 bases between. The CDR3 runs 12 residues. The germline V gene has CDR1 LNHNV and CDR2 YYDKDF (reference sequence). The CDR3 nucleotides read TGTGCCACCAGCAGTCCCCGGGAGACCCAGTACTTC. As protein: CATSSPRETQYF.

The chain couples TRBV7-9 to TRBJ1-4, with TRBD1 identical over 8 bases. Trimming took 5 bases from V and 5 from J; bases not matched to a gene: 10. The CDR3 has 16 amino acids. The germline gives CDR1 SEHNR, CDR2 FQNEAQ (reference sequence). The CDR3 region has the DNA TGTGCCAGCAGCCCACAAGTGAGACAGGGGAATGAAAAACTGTTTTTT. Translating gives CASSPQVRQGNEKLFF.

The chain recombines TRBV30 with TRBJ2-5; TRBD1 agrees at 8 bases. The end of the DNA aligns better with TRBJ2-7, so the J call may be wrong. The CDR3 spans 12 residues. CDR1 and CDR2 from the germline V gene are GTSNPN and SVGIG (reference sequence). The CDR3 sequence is CAGTGGSYEQYF. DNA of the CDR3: TGTGCCGGAACAGGGGGCTCCTACGAGCAGTACTTC.

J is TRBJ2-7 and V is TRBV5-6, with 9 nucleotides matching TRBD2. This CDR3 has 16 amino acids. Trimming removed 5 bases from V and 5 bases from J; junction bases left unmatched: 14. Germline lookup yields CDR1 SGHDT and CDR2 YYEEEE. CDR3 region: CASRFPTSGKGDEQYF. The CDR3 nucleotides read TGTGCCAGCAGATTCCCGACTAGCGGAAAGGGGGACGAGCAGTACTTC.

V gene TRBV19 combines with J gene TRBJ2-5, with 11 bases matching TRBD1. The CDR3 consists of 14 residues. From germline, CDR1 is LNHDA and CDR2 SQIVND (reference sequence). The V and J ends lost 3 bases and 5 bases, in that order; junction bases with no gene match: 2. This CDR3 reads CASSMGTGGETQYF. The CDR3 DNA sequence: TGTGCCAGTAGTATGGGGACAGGGGGGGAGACCCAGTACTTC.

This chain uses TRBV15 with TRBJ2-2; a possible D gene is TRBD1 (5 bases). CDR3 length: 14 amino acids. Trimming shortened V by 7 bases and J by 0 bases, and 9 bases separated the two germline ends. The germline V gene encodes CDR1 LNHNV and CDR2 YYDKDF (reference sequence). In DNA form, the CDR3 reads TGTGCCACCATGGGCAGGGCGAACACCGGGGAGCTGTTTTTT. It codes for CATMGRANTGELFF. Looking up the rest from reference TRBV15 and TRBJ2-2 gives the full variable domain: DAMVIQNPRYQVTQFGKPVTLSCSQTLNHNVMYWYQQKSSQAPKLLFHYYDKDFNNEADTPDNFQSRRPNTSFCFLDIRSPGLGDTAMYLCATMGRANTGELFFGEGSRLTVL.

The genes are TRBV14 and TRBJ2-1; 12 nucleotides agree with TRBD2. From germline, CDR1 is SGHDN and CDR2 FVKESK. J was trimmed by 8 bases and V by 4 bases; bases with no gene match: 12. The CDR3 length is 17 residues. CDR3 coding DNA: TGTGCCAGCAGCCCCCAACGGACTAGCGGGGCCTCCGATGAGCAGTTCTTC. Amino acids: CASSPQRTSGASDEQFF.

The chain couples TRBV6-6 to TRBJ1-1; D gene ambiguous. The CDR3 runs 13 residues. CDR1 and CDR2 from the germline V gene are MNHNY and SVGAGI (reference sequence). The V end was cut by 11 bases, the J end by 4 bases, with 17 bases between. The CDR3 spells CAGTWATSTEAFF. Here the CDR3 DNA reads TGTGCCGGCACCTGGGCGACGAGCACTGAAGCTTTCTTT.

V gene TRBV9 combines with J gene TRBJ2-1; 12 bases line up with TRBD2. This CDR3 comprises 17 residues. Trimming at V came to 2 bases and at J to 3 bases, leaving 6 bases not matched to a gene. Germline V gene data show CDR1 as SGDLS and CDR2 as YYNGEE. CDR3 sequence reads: CASSVLAGGPHYNEQFF. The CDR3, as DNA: TGTGCCAGCAGCGTCCTAGCGGGAGGGCCGCACTACAATGAGCAGTTCTTC.

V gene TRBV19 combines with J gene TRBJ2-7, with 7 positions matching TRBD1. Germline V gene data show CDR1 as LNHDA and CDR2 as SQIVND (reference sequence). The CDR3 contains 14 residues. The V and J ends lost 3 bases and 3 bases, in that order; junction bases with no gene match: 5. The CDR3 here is CASSMLRDSYEQYF. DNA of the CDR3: TGTGCCAGTAGTATGTTGAGGGACAGCTACGAGCAGTACTTC. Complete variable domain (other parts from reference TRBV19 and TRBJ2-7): DGGITQSPKYLFRKEGQNVTLSCEQNLNHDAMYWYRQDPGQGLRLIYYSQIVNDFQKGDIAEGYSVSREKKESFPLTVTSAQKNPTAFYLCASSMLRDSYEQYFGPGTRLTVT.

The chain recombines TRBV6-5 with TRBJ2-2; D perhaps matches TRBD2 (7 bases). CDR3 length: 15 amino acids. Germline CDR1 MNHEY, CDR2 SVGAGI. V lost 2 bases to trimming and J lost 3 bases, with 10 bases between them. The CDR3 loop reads CASSYGGADTGELFF. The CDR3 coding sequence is TGTGCCAGCAGTTACGGGGGGGCAGACACCGGGGAGCTGTTTTTT.

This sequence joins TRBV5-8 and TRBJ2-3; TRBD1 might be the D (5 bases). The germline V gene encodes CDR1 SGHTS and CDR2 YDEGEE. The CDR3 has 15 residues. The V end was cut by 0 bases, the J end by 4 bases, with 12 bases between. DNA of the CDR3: TGTGCCAGCAGCTTGGTTCAGGGTGACGCAGATACGCAGTATTTT. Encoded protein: CASSLVQGDADTQYF.

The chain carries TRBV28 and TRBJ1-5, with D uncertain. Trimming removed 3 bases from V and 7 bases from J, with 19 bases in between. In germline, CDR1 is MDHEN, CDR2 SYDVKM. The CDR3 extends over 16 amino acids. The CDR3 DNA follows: TGTGCCAGCAGTTTTCTAGATACCCAGGAGGTGCAGCCCCAGCATTTT. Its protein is CASSFLDTQEVQPQHF.

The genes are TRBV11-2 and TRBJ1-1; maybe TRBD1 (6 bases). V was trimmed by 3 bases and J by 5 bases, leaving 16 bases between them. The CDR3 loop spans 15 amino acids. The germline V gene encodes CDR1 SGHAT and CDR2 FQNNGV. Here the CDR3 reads CASSFRTGWRTEAFF. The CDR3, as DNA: TGTGCCAGCAGCTTTAGAACAGGGTGGCGGACTGAAGCTTTCTTT.

CDR3 sequence: CASSQFQGENTEAFF. In DNA form, the CDR3 reads TGTGCCAGCAGCCAATTCCAGGGGGAGAACACTGAAGCTTTCTTT. V gene TRBV14 combines with J gene TRBJ1-1, with TRBD1 matching 7 bases. CDR1 and CDR2 from the germline V gene are SGHDN and FVKESK. CDR3 size: 15 residues. V was pared by 2 bases and J by 1 base, with 4 bases of the junction left unmatched.

CDR3 DNA sequence: TGTGCCAGCAGCGAAACTAGCGGGAGCTCCTACGAGCAGTACTTC. This sequence encodes CASSETSGSSYEQYF. The chain combines TRBV7-2 with TRBJ2-7, with 11 bases identical to TRBD2. The CDR3 sequence is 15 residues long. CDR1 and CDR2 from the germline V gene are SGHTA and FQGNSA. The V gene end was trimmed by 5 bases and the J gene end by 0 bases; junction bases not matched to a gene: 3.

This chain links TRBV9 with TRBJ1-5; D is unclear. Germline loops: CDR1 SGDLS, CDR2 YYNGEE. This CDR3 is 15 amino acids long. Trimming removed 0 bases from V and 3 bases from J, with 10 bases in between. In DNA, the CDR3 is TGTGCCAGCAGCGTAGGAGGGTCTTCCAATCAGCCCCAGCATTTT. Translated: CASSVGGSSNQPQHF.

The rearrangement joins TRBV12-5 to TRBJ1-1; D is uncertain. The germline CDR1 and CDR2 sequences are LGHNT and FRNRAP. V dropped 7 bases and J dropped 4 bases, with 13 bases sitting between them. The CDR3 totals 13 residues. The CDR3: CASARWEGTEAFF. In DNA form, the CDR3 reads TGTGCTAGTGCCCGATGGGAGGGCACTGAAGCTTTCTTT.

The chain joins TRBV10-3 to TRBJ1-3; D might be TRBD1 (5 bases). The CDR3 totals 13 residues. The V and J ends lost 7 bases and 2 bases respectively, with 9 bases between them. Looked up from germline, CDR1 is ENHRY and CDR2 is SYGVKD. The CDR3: CAITQGAGNTIYF. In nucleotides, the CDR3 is TGTGCCATCACCCAAGGGGCTGGAAACACCATATATTTT.